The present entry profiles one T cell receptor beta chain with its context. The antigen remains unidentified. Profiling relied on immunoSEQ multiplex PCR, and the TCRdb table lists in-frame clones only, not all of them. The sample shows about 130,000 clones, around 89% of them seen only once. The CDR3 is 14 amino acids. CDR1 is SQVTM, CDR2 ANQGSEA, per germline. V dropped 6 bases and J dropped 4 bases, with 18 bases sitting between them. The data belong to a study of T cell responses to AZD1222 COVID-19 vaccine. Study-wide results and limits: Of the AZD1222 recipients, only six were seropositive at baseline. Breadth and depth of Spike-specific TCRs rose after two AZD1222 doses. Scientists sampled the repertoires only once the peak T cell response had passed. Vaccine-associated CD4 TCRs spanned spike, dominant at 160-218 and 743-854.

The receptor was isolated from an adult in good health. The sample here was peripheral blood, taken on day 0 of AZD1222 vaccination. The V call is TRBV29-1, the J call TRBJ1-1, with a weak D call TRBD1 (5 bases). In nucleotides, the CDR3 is TGCAGCGTAAGGGGACTCGGTGGGGGCACTGAAGCTTTCTTT. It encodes CSVRGLGGGTEAFF.